One sample yielded the 8 T cell receptor beta chains listed below, sequenced in a study of T cell responses to AZD1222 COVID-19 vaccine. The data were produced by immunoSEQ multiplex PCR, yet TCRdb's version contains in-frame clones alone and is incomplete. In the table there are about 120,000 clones, 85% to 95% of which are singletons. The sample was peripheral blood, taken 28 days after the second AZD1222 dose. The receptors come from an adult who received the AZD1222 COVID-19 vaccine.

The CDR3 reads CSLLSQETQYF. CDR3 in DNA: TGCAGCCTATTATCTCAAGAGACCCAGTACTTC. This chain joins TRBV20-1 and TRBJ2-5; no reliable D call. Germline CDR1 reads DFQATT; CDR2 reads SNEGSKA (reference sequence). This CDR3 is 11 amino acids long.

V is TRBV7-2 and J is TRBJ1-4; no clear D. The CDR3 extends over 13 amino acids. Germline values: CDR1 SGHTA, CDR2 FQGNSA. V was cut by 5 bases and J by 7 bases, with 11 bases left in between. DNA for the CDR3: TGTGCCAGCAGCCCCCTCCGGGGTGAAAAACTGTTTTTT. Amino acids: CASSPLRGEKLFF.

This sequence joins TRBV9 and TRBJ1-1; D gene unclear. This CDR3 has 15 residues. From germline, CDR1 is SGDLS and CDR2 YYNGEE. Trimming removed 0 bases from V and 0 bases from J, with 9 bases in between. CDR3 nucleotide sequence: TGTGCCAGCAGCGTAGAAGCTTCCATGAACACTGAAGCTTTCTTT. It codes for CASSVEASMNTEAFF.

V gene TRBV18 combines with J gene TRBJ1-2; D might be TRBD1 (5 bases). V shed 3 bases and J shed 8 bases, with 13 bases lying between them. The V gene's germline CDR1 is KGHSH and CDR2 LQKENI. This CDR3 is 13 amino acids long. The CDR3 region has the DNA TGTGCCAGCTCACCCTGGGACGGGCAGGGCTACACCTTC. It encodes CASSPWDGQGYTF.

The rearrangement uses TRBV7-2 and TRBJ1-2; D unclear. The CDR3 runs 17 residues. Germline CDR1 and CDR2: SGHTA and FQGNSA. Trimming left V 3 bases short and J 4 bases short, with 21 bases between. CDR3 region: CASSFKYRLEYGYGYTF. The CDR3 coding sequence is TGTGCCAGCAGCTTCAAATATAGACTGGAATACGGCTATGGCTACACCTTC.

This clone was observed once. CDR3 residues: CASSYQTGIATEAFF. CDR3 DNA sequence: TGTGCCAGCAGTTACCAGACAGGTATAGCCACTGAAGCTTTCTTT. The chain combines TRBV6-2 or TRBV6-3 with TRBJ1-1; a weak D match, TRBD1 (6 bases). Germline CDR1 MNHEY, CDR2 SVGEGT. Trimming pared 2 bases from V and 4 bases from J, leaving 14 bases between. The CDR3 is 15 residues long.

The chain links TRBV7-9 to TRBJ2-2; a possible D gene is TRBD1 (6 bases). CDR3 length: 15 amino acids. Germline V lookup: CDR1 SEHNR, CDR2 FQNEAQ (reference sequence). Trimming took 6 bases from V and 5 from J, leaving 16 bases between them. CDR3 nucleotide sequence: TGTGCCAGCAGAGACACAGGGTATCTTACCGGGGAGCTGTTTTTT. Protein sequence: CASRDTGYLTGELFF.

V and J are TRBV18 and TRBJ1-4; D uncertain. Trimming stripped 3 bases from V and 6 bases from J, with 11 bases between. This CDR3 is 14 amino acids long. CDR1 KGHSH and CDR2 LQKENI come from the germline V gene. Here the CDR3 DNA reads TGTGCCAGCTCACCCAGTAAGGTGGATGAAAAACTGTTTTTT. Amino acids: CASSPSKVDEKLFF.